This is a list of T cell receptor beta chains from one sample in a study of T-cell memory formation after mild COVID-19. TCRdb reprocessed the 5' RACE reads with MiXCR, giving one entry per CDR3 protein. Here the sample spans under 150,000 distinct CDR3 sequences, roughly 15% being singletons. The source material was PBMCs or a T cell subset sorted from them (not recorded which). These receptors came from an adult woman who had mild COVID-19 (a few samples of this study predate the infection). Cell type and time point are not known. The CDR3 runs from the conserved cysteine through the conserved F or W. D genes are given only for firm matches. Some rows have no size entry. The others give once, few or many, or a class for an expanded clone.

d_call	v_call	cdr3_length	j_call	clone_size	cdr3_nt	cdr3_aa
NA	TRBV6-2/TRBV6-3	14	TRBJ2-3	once	TGTGCCAGCAGGAGAGAGGGCCTCACAGATACGCAGTATTTT	CASRREGLTDTQYF
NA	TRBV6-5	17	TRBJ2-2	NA	TGTGCCAGCAGTTACTCGATAGCCCCGGGTGGGAATTGGGAGCTGTTTTTT	CASSYSIAPGGNWELFF
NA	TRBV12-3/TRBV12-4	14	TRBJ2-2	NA	TGTGCCAGCAGGGACAGCCCGAACACCGGGGAGCTGTTTTTT	CASRDSPNTGELFF
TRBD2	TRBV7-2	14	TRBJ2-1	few	TGTGCCAGCAGCTTAGCCCTAGCGGGGGGCCACCAGTTCTTC	CASSLALAGGHQFF
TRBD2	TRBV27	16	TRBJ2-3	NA	TGTGCCAGCAGTTTTCTCGGACTAGCGGATGGGGATACGCAGTATTTT	CASSFLGLADGDTQYF
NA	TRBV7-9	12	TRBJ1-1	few	TGTGCCAGCAGGGGGGGTAACACTGAAGCTTTCTTT	CASRGGNTEAFF
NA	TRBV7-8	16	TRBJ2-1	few	TGTGCCAGCAGCTTAGAAGGTCGGAGCTCCTACAATGAGCAGTTCTTC	CASSLEGRSSYNEQFF
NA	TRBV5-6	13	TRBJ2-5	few	TGTGCCAGCAGCCGCATGGACTGGGGGACCCAGTACTTC	CASSRMDWGTQYF
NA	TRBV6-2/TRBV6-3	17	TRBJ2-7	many	TGTGCCAGCAGTTACTCCGGCGCTACATCGGGTCCGTACGAGCAGTACTTC	CASSYSGATSGPYEQYF
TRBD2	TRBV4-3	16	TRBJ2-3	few	TGCGCCAGCAGCCAAGTCCTAGCGGGGGCCACAGATACGCAGTATTTT	CASSQVLAGATDTQYF
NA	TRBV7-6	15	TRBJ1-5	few	TGTGCCAGCAGCTTAGCGGGGGCAGGGACGCAGCCCCAGCATTTT	CASSLAGAGTQPQHF
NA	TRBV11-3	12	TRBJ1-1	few	TGTGCCAGCAGCGAAAGGAACACTGAAGCTTTCTTT	CASSERNTEAFF
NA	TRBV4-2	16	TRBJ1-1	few	TGTGCCAGCAGCCAAGGCGGCACAGCATTGGGGAATACGGCTTTCTTT	CASSQGGTALGNTAFF
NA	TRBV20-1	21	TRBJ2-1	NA	TGCAGTGCTAGTTGTATTAGAGGCGGGACCCGGATATTAAGTTACGGGTATGAGCAGTTCTTC	CSASCIRGGTRILSYGYEQFF
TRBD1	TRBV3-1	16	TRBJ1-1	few	TGTGCCAGCAGCCATCGACAGGGGGCAAGTTCCACTGAAGCTTTCTTT	CASSHRQGASSTEAFF
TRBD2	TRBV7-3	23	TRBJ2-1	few	TGTGCCAGCAGCTTAAGTGAGGGGGGACCGGGACTAGCGGGAGTATTGGGTAGAAATGAGCAGTTCTTC	CASSLSEGGPGLAGVLGRNEQFF
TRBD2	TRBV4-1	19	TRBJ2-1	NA	TGCGCCAGCAGCCAAGCCCCCAGAGCGGGGGGGCTCTCCTACAATGAGCAGTTCTTC	CASSQAPRAGGLSYNEQFF
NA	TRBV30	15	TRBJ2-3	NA	TGTGCCTGGAGTAAGAAGGCGGGAATATCAGATACGCAGTATTTT	CAWSKKAGISDTQYF
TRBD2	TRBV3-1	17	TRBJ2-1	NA	TGTGCCAGCAGCCAAGTTCGGAGCGGGAGGGCAGGTAGTGAGCAGTTCTTC	CASSQVRSGRAGSEQFF
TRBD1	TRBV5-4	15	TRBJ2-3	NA	TGTGCCAGCAACTCGGACAGGGCTAGCACAGATACGCAGTATTTT	CASNSDRASTDTQYF
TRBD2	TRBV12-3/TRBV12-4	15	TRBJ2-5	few	TGTGCCAGCAGTCCGGCCGCGGGGGGGCAGGAGACCCAGTACTTC	CASSPAAGGQETQYF
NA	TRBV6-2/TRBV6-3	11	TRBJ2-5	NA	TGTGCCAGCAGTTACATGGAGACCCAGTACTTC	CASSYMETQYF
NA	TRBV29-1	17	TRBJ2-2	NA	TGCAGCGTTGAGGGGGCCTCACAGGGAAGGAACACCGGGGAGCTGTTTTTT	CSVEGASQGRNTGELFF
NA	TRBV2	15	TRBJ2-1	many	TGTGCCAGCAGTGAGTCGGCGGGCTCCTACAATGAGCAGTTCTTC	CASSESAGSYNEQFF
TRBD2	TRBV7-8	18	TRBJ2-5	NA	TGTGCCAGCAGCTTTCGATGGCGGGGGGCTACTAGCGCAGAGACCCAGTACTTC	CASSFRWRGATSAETQYF
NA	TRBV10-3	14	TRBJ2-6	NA	TGTGCCATCAGTGAGTTCCGGGGGGCCAACGTCCTGACTTTC	CAISEFRGANVLTF
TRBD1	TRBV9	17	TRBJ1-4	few	TGTGCCAGCAGCGTGGGGACAGGGGGCTCTACTAATGAAAAACTGTTTTTT	CASSVGTGGSTNEKLFF
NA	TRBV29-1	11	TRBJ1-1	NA	TGCAGCGTTTCACCAGGGGATGAAGCTTTCTTT	CSVSPGDEAFF
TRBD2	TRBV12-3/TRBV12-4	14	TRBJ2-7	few	TGTGCCAGCAGTGTCTTGGGGGGGGTCTACGAGCAGTACTTC	CASSVLGGVYEQYF
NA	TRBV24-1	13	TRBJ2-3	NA	TGTGCCACCAGTGATCGGACCACAGATACGCAGTATTTT	CATSDRTTDTQYF
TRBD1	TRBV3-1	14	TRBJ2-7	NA	TGTGCCAGCAGACCGGACAGGGGTTCCTACGAGCAGTACTTC	CASRPDRGSYEQYF
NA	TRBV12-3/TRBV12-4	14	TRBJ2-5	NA	TGTGCCAGCAGTTTAGGGTATCGAGAAGAGACCCAGTACTTC	CASSLGYREETQYF
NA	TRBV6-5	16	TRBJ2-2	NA	TGTGCCAGCAGTCCCTGGGACCGCACGAACACCGGGGAGCTGTTTTTT	CASSPWDRTNTGELFF
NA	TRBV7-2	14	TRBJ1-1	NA	TGTGCCAGCAGCTTAAAGGGGGGATACACTGAAGCTTTCTTT	CASSLKGGYTEAFF
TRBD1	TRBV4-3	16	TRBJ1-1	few	TGCGCCAGCAGCCACGGACAGGGTCCTTTGGGGACTGAAGCTTTCTTT	CASSHGQGPLGTEAFF
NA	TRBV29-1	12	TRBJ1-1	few	TGCAGCGCCCAAGGGGGAGGCACTGAAGCTTTCTTT	CSAQGGGTEAFF
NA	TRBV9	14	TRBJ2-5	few	TGTGCCAGCACCCAAGGACTACTCCAAGAGACCCAGTACTTC	CASTQGLLQETQYF
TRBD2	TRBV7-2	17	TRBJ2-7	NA	TGTGCCAGCAGCTTAGAAGCGGGAGGACTTTTATTCTACGAGCAGTACTTC	CASSLEAGGLLFYEQYF
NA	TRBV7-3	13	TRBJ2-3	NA	TGTGCCAGCAGCTTAAAGGGCACAGATACGCAGTATTTT	CASSLKGTDTQYF
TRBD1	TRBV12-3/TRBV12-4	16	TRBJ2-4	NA	TGTGCCAGCAGTTCAGGACAGGGAAGGTTCAAAAACATTCAGTACTTC	CASSSGQGRFKNIQYF
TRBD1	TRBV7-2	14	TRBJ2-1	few	TGTGCCAGCAGCCCTAGACAGGGGGCCAATGAGCAGTTCTTC	CASSPRQGANEQFF
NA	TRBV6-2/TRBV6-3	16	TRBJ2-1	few	TGTGCCAGCAGCGACCCGGGAGTCGGCTCCTACAATGAGCAGTTCTTC	CASSDPGVGSYNEQFF
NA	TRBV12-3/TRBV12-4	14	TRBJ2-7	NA	TGTGCCAGCAGCCAGGGGGGCGTGCCTGAGGAGCAGTACTTC	CASSQGGVPEEQYF
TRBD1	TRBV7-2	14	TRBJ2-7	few	TGTGCCAGCAGCTCTAACAGGGGGCCCTACGAGCAGTACTTC	CASSSNRGPYEQYF
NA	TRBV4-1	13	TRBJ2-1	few	TGCGCCAGCAGCCAAGTCAGCTTCAATGAGCAGTTCTTC	CASSQVSFNEQFF
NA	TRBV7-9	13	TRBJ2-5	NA	TGTGCCAGCAGCTCCCCCAAATGGGAGACCCAGTACTTC	CASSSPKWETQYF
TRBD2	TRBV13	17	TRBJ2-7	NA	TGTGCCAGCAGCCGCGGAGGACTAGCGGGGGTGGCCTACGAGCAGTACTTC	CASSRGGLAGVAYEQYF
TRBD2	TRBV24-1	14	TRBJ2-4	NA	TGTGCCACCAGTGTAGCGGGAGCCAAAAACATTCAGTACTTC	CATSVAGAKNIQYF
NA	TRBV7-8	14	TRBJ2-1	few	TGTGCCAGCAGCTCCTCAGCGGAGTACAATGAGCAGTTCTTC	CASSSSAEYNEQFF
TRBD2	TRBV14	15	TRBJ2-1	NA	TGTGCCAGCAGCCAAGCCCCGGGAGGCTACAATGAGCAGTTCTTC	CASSQAPGGYNEQFF
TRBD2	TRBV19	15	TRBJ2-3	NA	TGTGCCAGTACGACTAGCGGGAGGCCCACAGATACGCAGTATTTT	CASTTSGRPTDTQYF
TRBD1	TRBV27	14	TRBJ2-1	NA	TGTGCCAGCAGTTTAGACAGGGCGTACAATGAGCAGTTCTTC	CASSLDRAYNEQFF
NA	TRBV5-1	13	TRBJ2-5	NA	TGCGCCAGCAGCGACCGGGGACAAGAGACCCAGTACTTC	CASSDRGQETQYF
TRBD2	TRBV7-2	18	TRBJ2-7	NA	TGTGCCAGCAGCTTAGCTGTGGTGTCTAGCGGGAGGGCGTACGAGCAGTACTTC	CASSLAVVSSGRAYEQYF
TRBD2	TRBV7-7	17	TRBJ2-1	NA	TGTGCTAGCAGCTTAGGAGGGACTAGCGGGGGATACAATGAGCAGTTCTTC	CASSLGGTSGGYNEQFF